This TCR beta chain was observed in a study of cytomegalovirus exposure and HLA in healthy donors. This CDR3 spans 14 amino acids. The germline gives CDR1 SGDLS, CDR2 YYNGEE. After removal of 3 bases from V and 4 bases from J, the junction contained 6 bases not matched to a gene. Comment on this clone: The antigen is not known.

The PCR was carried out with 60 Vbeta primers and 13 Jbeta primers. Profiled with immunoSEQ multiplex PCR; TCRdb holds only in-frame clones, not every one. The sample holds about 220,000 clones, over 65% seen once. Study-wide results and limits: What a later analysis reportedly showed was that an Asian-associated ancestry cluster had fewer N-insertions than the approximately 700-donor mean.

The chain combines TRBV9 with TRBJ1-1; 7 nucleotides match TRBD1. This receptor was identified in a man younger than 35 in good health and CMV-seronegative. Input material: PBMCs. The DNA for the CDR3 is TGTGCCAGCAGCGAGACAGGGAGGTTCACTGAAGCTTTCTTT. Translating gives CASSETGRFTEAFF.